This T cell receptor beta chain originates from a study of blood T cell repertoires in COVID-19. This CDR3 region has 20 residues. Germline V gene sequence: CDR1 SGHRS, CDR2 YFSETQ. J gave up 4 bases and V 0 bases, and 19 bases lay outside the gene matches. Assay used: immunoSEQ multiplex PCR; TCRdb lists only in-frame clones, some missing. Of 150,000 to 200,000 clones in the sample, 88% were seen once. This TCR was recovered from a woman between 18 and 29 years old who had recovered from COVID-19. The rearrangement links TRBV5-1 to TRBJ1-1, with 9 bases matching TRBD1. The sequenced material came from PBMCs or T cells enriched from blood (not recorded which). CDR3 loop: CASSLALRGLTGGNGTEAFF. The CDR3 DNA is TGCGCCAGCAGCTTGGCATTGCGCGGGTTGACAGGGGGAAACGGCACTGAAGCTTTCTTT.